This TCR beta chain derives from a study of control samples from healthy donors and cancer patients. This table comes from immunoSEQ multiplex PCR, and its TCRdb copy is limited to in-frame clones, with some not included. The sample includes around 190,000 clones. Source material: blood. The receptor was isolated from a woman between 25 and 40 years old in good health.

The CDR3 DNA reads as TGTGCCAGCAGCTTAGCGCGCAACACTGAAGCTTTCTTT. Translating it yields CASSLARNTEAFF. V gene TRBV7-8 combines with J gene TRBJ1-1; D gene uncertain. The CDR3 has 13 residues. CDR1 is SGHVS and CDR2 is FQNEAQ in the germline V gene. Trimming took off 0 bases at V and 2 bases at J, with 4 bases between the two ends.